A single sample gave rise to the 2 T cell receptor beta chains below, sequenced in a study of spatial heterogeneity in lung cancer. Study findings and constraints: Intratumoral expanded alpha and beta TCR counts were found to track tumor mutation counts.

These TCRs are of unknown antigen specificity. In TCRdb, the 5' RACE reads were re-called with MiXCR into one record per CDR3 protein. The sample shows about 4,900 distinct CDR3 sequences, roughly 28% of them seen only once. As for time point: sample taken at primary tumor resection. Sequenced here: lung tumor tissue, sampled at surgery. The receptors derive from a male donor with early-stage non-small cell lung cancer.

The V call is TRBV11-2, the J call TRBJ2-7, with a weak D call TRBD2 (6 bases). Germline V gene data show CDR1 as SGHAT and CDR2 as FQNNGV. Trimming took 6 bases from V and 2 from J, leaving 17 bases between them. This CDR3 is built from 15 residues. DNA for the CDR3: TGTGCCAGCAGGACCCCCGGGACTCCAGCCTACGAGCAGTACTTC. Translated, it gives CASRTPGTPAYEQYF.

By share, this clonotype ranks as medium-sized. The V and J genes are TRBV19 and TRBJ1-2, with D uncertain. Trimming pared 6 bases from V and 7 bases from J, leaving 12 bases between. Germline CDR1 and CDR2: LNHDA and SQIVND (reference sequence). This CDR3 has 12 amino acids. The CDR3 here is CASSAEARGYTF. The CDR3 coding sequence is TGTGCCAGTAGCGCCGAAGCTCGTGGCTACACCTTC.